What follows is one T cell receptor (beta chain) and its context. No antigen is known for it. The input lacks base qualities; no much larger clone sits a single base away. This record comes from a study of tumor-infiltrating lymphocytes in localized non-small cell lung cancer listed by TCRdb under 2021. Describing the broader study: Several histologies were represented in the cohort, which also included both smokers and never-smokers as well as patients whose samples were collected after neoadjuvant chemotherapy. For roughly 56 patients, immunoSEQ T-cell fraction was compared between paired tumor and uninvolved lung. The same patients underwent several integrated assays, with TCR sequencing performed together with flow cytometry, multiplex immunofluorescence, RNA-seq, exome sequencing and proteomics. In total, the ICON cohort was made up of around 140 surgical patients who had localized non-small cell lung cancer and whose tumors were resected. Each patient contributed resected tumor tissue and uninvolved lung tissue from the same patient, described as non-adjacent to the tumor. Study-wide conclusions, independent of this receptor: Different pieces of the same tissue were used for different assays, so technical variation could not be separated from intratumor heterogeneity. Since assay coverage differed from patient to patient depending on how much tissue was available, TCR sequencing was done for only a subset of the cohort. Consistent with immunofluorescence CD3 counts, TCRbeta sequencing supported greater T cell infiltration in tumors than in uninvolved lung tissue. No difference in TCR-derived T-cell fraction was observed between the flow cytometry-defined immunotypes IM1 (good prognosis) and IM2 (poor prognosis).

Patient enrollment in ICON started in 2016, and the final patient was enrolled in the second half of 2018. Fresh tumor and matched uninvolved tissue for in-depth immune analyses, including TCR sequencing, were collected from a subcohort of 76 patients. TCR sequencing was performed on DNA isolated from bulk tissue, without cell sorting. TCR sequencing with the immunoSEQ assay provided the T-cell fraction in tumor and uninvolved lung tissue. Processing in the source paper ran as follows. In the survival analysis, patients were divided into a high T-cell fraction group (upper tertile) and a low T-cell fraction group (lower two tertiles), and the two groups were compared using a log-rank test. A signed-rank test was used to check for differences in T-cell fraction between paired tumor and uninvolved lung. TCRdb provides this immuneACCESS table in a form limited to in-frame rearrangements. Some clones are lacking; in checked studies, under half of them reflect an unresolved V gene, and why the rest are absent is not known. D and trimming come from the DNA, and the V and J calls and clone size come from that table. This sample lists around 12,000 clones; less than 80% were detected once. The ten largest make up roughly 11% of the sample.

Sequenced sample: uninvolved lung tissue not adjacent to the tumor. The clonotype originates from a human donor with non-small cell lung cancer.

The sequenced DNA is TGTGCCAGCAGCAGCGGACTAGCTGGAGAGACCCAGTACTTC. This sequence encodes CASSSGLAGETQYF. The V gene is TRBV5-4 and the J gene is TRBJ2-5, and 8 junction bases match TRBD2. The CDR3 spans 14 residues, from the cysteine through the phenylalanine. Left in the record is the CDR3 DNA by itself, 42 bases read in frame from the first base. From V the trimming removes 4 bases and from J it removes 4 bases, while the gene matches leave 6 bases of the junction unaccounted for. As encoded in the germline V gene (reference sequence), CDR1 is SGHNT while CDR2 is YYREEE.